This TCR beta chain was captured by sequencing in a study of T-cell reconstitution after alpha-beta-depleted transplantation in children. Germline CDR1 reads SGHVS; CDR2 reads FQNEAQ. V shed 2 bases and J shed 2 bases, with 10 bases lying between them. This CDR3 region has 14 residues. This clonotype was seen ten or more times. As it was prepared, the TCRbeta library received unique molecular identifiers. TCRdb analysed the PCR reads with MiXCR anew, one entry per CDR3 protein. The data contain around 600,000 distinct CDR3 sequences, approximately 16% of them seen just once; the ten biggest clones take up 0.8% to 1.1%.

The starting material was PBMCs from the stem cell graft donor, obtained from the stem cell graft. The TCR sequence derives from a human donor who donated a stem cell graft to a child with acute myeloid leukemia. The chain carries TRBV7-8 and TRBJ2-7; a possible D gene is TRBD1 (7 bases). This CDR3 reads CASSLSGGTYEQYF. CDR3 coding DNA: TGTGCCAGCAGCTTATCAGGGGGGACCTACGAGCAGTACTTC.